The table lists the clone carrying this T cell receptor (beta chain) with many counts. Via MiXCR, TCRdb re-called the 5' RACE reads, giving one row per CDR3 protein. This table holds some 790,000 distinct CDR3 sequences, 18% found once. The record originates from a study of identical twins. Deletions cut 0 bases from V and 10 bases from J, with 16 bases between. The length of the CDR3 is 15 residues. CDR1 and CDR2 from the germline V gene are DFQATT and SNEGSKA (reference sequence). These same records also appear under a second study, on T cells expressing NK-cell markers. As reported in that work: It was sorted CD3+CD56-NKG2C+, CD3+CD56+NKG2C- and CD3+CD56+NKG2C+ T cells that provided the TCR beta repertoires.

The sequencing sample was made of PBMCs. The TCR was taken from a woman aged 18-29 years in good health. The chain joins TRBV20-1 to TRBJ1-6; a possible D gene is TRBD1 (6 bases). CDR3 protein: CSAREDSLGGSPLHF. The CDR3 region has the DNA TGCAGTGCTAGAGAGGACAGTTTAGGAGGGTCACCCCTCCACTTT.